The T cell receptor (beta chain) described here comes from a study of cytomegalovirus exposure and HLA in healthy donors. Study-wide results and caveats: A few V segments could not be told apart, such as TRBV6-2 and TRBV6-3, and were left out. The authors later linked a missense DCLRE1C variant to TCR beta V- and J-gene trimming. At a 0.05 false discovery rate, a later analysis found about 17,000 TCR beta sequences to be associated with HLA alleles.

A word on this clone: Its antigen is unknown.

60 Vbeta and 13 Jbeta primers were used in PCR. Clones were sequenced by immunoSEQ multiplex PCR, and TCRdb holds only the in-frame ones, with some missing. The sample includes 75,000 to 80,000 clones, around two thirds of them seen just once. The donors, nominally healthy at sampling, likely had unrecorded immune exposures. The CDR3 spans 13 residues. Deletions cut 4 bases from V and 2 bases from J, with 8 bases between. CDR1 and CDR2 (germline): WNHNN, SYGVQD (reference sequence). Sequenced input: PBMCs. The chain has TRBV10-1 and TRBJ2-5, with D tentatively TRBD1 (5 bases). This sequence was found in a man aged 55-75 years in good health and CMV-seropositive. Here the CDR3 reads CASSGGLQETQYF. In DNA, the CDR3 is TGCGCCAGCAGTGGGGGCCTACAAGAGACCCAGTACTTC.